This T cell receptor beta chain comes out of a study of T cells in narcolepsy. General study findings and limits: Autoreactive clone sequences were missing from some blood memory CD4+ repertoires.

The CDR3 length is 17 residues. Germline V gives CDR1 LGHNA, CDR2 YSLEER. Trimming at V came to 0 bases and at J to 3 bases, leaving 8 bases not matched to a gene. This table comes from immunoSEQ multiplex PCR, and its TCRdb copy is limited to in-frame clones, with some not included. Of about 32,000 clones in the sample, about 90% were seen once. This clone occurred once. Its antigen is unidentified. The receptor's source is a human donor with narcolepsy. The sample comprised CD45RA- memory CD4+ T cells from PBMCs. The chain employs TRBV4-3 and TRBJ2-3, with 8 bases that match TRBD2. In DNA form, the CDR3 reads TGCGCCAGCAGCCAAGATGCCCAGCGGGAGTTTACAGATACGCAGTATTTT. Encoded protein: CASSQDAQREFTDTQYF.